This T cell receptor (beta chain) was sequenced for a study of glioma-infiltrating T cells after dendritic cell vaccination. Clones were read by immunoSEQ multiplex PCR, and TCRdb kept only the in-frame ones, dropping some. Here the sample spans some 100,000 clones, around three quarters being singletons. Isocitrate dehydrogenase mutation was absent in all glioblastoma patients. Trimming cost V 2 bases and J 2 bases; bases outside gene matches: 4. Germline CDR1 and CDR2: MNHEY and SVGAGI. The CDR3 totals 16 residues. The sample here was blood, taken before dendritic cell vaccination. This TCR came from a human donor with glioblastoma. V usage is TRBV6-5 and J usage is TRBJ2-1; 9 positions match TRBD2. The CDR3 region is CASSYAPSGTYNEQFF. The CDR3, as DNA: TGTGCCAGCAGTTACGCCCCTAGCGGGACCTACAATGAGCAGTTCTTC.